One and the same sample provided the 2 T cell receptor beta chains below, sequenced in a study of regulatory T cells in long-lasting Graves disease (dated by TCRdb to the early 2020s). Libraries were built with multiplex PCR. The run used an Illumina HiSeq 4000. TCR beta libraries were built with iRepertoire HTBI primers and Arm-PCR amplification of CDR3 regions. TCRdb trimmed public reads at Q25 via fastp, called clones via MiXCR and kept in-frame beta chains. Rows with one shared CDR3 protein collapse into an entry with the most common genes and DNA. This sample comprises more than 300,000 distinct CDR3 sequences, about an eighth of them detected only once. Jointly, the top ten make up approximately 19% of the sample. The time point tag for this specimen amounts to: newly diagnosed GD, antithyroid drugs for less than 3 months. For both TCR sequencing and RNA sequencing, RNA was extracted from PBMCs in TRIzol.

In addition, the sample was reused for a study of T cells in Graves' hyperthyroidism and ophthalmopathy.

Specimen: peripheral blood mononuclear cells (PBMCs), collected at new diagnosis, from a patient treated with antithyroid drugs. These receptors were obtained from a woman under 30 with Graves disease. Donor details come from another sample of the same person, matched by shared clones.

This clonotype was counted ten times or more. The CDR3 bases are TGTGCCAGTAGTATTTTCACGGGTAGGCAAGAGACCCAGTACTTC. Amino acids: CASSIFTGRQETQYF. The chain carries TRBV19 and TRBJ2-5, with D unresolved. CDR1 is LNHDA, CDR2 SQIVND, per germline (reference sequence). This CDR3 spans 15 amino acids. Trimming shortened V by 3 bases and J by 2 bases, and 13 bases separated the two germline ends.

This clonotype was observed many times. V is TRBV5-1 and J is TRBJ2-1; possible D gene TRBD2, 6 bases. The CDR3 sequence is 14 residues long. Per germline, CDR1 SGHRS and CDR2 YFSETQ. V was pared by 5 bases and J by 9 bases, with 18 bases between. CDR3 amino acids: CASRWGSGFGEQFF. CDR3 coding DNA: TGCGCCAGCAGGTGGGGGAGCGGGTTCGGTGAGCAGTTCTTC. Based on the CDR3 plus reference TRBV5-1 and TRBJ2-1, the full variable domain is KAGVTQTPRYLIKTRGQQVTLSCSPISGHRSVSWYQQTPGQGLQFLFEYFSETQRNKGNFPGRFSGRQFSNSRSEMNVSTLELGDSALYLCASRWGSGFGEQFFGPGTRLTVL.